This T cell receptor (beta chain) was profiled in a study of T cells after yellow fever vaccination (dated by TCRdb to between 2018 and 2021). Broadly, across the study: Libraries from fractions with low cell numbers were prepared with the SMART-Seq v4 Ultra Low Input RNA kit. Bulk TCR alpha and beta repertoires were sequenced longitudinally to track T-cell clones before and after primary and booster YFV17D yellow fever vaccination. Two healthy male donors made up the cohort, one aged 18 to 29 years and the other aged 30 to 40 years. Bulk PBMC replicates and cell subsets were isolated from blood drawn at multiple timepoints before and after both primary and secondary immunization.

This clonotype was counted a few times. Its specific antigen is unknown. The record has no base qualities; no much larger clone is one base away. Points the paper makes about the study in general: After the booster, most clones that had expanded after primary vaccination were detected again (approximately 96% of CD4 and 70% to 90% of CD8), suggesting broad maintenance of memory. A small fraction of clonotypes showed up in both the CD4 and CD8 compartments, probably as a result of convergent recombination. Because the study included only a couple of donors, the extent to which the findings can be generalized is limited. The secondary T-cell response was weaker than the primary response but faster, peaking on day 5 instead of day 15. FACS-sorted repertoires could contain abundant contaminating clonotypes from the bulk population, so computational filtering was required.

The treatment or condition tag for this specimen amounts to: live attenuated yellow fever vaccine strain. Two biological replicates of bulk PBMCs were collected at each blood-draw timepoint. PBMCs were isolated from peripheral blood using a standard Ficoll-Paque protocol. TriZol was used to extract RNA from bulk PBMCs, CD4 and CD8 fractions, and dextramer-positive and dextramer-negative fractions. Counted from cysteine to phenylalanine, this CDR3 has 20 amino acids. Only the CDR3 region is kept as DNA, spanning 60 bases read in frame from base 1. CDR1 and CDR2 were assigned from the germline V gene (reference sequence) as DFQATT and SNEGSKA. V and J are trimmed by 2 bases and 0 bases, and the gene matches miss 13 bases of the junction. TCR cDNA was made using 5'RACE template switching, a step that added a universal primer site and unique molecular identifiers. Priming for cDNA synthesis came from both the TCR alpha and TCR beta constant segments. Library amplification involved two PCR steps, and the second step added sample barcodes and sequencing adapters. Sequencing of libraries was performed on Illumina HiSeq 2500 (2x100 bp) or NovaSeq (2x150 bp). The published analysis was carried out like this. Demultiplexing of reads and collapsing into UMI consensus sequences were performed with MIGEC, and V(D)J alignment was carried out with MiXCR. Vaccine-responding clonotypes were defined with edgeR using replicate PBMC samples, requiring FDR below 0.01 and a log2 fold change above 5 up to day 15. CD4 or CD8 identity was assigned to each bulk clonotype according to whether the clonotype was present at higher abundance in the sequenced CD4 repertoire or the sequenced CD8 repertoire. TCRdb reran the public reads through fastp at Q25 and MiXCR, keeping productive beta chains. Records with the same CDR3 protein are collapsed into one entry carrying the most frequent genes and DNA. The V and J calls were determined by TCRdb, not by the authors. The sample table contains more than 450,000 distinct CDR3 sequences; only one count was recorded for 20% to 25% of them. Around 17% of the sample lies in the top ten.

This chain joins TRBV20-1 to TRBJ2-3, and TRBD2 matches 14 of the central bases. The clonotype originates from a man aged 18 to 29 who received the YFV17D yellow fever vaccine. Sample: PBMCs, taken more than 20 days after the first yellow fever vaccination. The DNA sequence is TGCAGTGCTAGACCACCACCCGGGACTAGCGGGGGCCCTAGCACAGATACGCAGTATTTT. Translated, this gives CSARPPPGTSGGPSTDTQYF.